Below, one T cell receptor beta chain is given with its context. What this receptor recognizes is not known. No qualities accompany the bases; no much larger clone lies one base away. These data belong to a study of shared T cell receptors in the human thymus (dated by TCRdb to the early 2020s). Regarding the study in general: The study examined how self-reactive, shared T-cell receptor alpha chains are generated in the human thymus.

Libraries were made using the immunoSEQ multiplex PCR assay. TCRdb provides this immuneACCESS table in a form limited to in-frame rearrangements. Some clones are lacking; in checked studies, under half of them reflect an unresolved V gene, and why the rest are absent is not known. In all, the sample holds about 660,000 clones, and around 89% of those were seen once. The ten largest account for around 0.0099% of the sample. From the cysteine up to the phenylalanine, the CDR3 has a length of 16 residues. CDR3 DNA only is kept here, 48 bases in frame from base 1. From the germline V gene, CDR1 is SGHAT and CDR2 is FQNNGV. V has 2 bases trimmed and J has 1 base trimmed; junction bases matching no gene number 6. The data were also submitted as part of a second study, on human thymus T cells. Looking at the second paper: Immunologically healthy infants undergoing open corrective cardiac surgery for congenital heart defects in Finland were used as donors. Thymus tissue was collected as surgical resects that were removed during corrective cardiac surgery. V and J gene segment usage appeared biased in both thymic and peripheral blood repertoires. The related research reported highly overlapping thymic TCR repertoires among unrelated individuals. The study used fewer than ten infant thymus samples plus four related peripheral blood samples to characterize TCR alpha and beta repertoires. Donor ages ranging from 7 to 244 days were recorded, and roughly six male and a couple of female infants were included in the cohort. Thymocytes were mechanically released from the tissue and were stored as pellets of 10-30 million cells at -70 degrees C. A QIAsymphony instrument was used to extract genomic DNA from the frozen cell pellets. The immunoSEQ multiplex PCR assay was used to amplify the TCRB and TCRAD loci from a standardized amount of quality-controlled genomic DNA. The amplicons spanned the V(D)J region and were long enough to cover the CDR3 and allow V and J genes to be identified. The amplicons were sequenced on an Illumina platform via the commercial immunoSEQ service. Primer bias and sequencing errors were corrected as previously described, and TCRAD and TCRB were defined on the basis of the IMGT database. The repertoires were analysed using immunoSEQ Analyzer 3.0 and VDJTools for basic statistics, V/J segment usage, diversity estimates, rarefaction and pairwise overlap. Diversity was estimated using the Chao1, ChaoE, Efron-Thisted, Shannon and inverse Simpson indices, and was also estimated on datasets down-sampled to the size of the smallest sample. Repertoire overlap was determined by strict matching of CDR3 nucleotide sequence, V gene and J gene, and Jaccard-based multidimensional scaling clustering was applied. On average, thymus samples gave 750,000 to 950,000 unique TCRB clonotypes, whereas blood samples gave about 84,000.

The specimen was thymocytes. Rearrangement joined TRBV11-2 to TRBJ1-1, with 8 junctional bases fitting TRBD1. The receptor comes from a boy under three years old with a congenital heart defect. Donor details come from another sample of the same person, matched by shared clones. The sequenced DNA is TGTGCCAGCAGCTTAATCAGGGGGCGGCAGAACACTGAAGCTTTCTTT. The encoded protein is CASSLIRGRQNTEAFF. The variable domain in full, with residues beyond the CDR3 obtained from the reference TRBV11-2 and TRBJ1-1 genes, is EAGVAQSPRYKIIEKRQSVAFWCNPISGHATLYWYQQILGQGPKLLIQFQNNGVVDDSQLPKDRFSAERLKGVDSTLKIQPAKLEDSAVYLCASSLIRGRQNTEAFFGQGTRLTVV.